Below, 18 T cell receptor beta chains from the same sample are listed, as sequenced in a study of cytomegalovirus exposure and HLA in healthy donors. PCR involved 60 Vbeta and 13 Jbeta primers. Libraries were prepared by immunoSEQ multiplex PCR; TCRdb keeps only in-frame clonotypes and omits some of them. The repertoire has roughly 170,000 clones, roughly 80% of them found once; the top ten carry 4.8%. The sequencing input was PBMCs. Receptor source: a man aged 18-30 years in good health and CMV-seronegative.

The genes are TRBV19 and TRBJ2-7, with 14 bases identical to TRBD2. V trimming: 3 bases; J trimming: 6 bases; junction bases outside the gene matches: 4. The length of the CDR3 is 15 residues. The germline V gene encodes CDR1 LNHDA and CDR2 SQIVND (reference sequence). The DNA of the CDR3 is TGTGCCAGTAGTATGCTCGGACTAGCGGGAGGCGAGCAGTACTTC. Translation: CASSMLGLAGGEQYF.

The rearrangement joins TRBV28 to TRBJ2-1, with TRBD2 matching over 7 bases. The CDR3 is 16 amino acids. V gave up 2 bases and J gave up 4 bases; unmatched junction bases: 8. Germline V lookup: CDR1 MDHEN, CDR2 SYDVKM. The CDR3 reads CASSLLLGGVYNEQFF. CDR3 bases: TGTGCCAGCAGTTTACTTCTGGGAGGGGTATACAATGAGCAGTTCTTC. Full variable domain (outside the CDR3, taken from reference TRBV28 and TRBJ2-1): DVKVTQSSRYLVKRTGEKVFLECVQDMDHENMFWYRQDPGLGLRLIYFSYDVKMKEKGDIPEGYSVSREKKERFSLILESASTNQTSMYLCASSLLLGGVYNEQFFGPGTRLTVL.

The V gene is TRBV18, the J gene TRBJ2-2, with a weak D call TRBD2 (6 bases). The CDR3 runs to 15 residues. Trimming took off 4 bases at V and 7 bases at J, with 16 bases between the two ends. Germline CDR1 is KGHSH and CDR2 is LQKENI. In DNA, the CDR3 is TGTGCCAGCTCACGGCAGGGCCTTAGCGGCGGGGAGCTGTTTTTT. This gives the protein CASSRQGLSGGELFF.

The chain is built from TRBV7-2 and TRBJ2-2; a weak D match, TRBD2 (6 bases). Germline V CDR1 and CDR2: SGHTA, FQGNSA. Trimming removed 4 bases from V and 1 base from J, with 19 bases in between. The CDR3 length is 18 residues. The CDR3 coding sequence is TGTGCCAGCAGCTCGGGGGTGGGGGGACGGAGGAACACCGGGGAGCTGTTTTTT. It yields the protein CASSSGVGGRRNTGELFF.

The V gene is TRBV2, the J gene TRBJ1-2; D call uncertain. The length of the CDR3 is 15 residues. The V end lost 6 bases, the J end lost 0 bases, and 14 bases lay between the germline ends. Germline lookup yields CDR1 SNHLY and CDR2 FYNNEI. Here the CDR3 reads CASSDYGKANYGYTF. In DNA, the CDR3 is TGTGCCAGCAGCGACTACGGGAAAGCTAACTATGGCTACACCTTC.

CDR3 residues: CASSLNNRQDTQYF. CDR3 DNA: TGTGCCAGCAGCTTAAATAATAGACAGGATACGCAGTATTTT. The genes are TRBV7-3 and TRBJ2-3, with D maybe TRBD1 (5 bases). This CDR3 region has 14 residues. Trimming cost V 1 base and J 6 bases, with 11 bases left between them. Germline lookup yields CDR1 SGHTA and CDR2 FQGTGA.

The V and J genes are TRBV5-4 and TRBJ2-5, with D tentatively TRBD1 (5 bases). In germline, CDR1 is SGHNT, CDR2 YYREEE (reference sequence). V was pared by 0 bases and J by 4 bases, with 7 bases between. The CDR3 is 13 residues long. The CDR3 bases are TGTGCCAGCAGCTTGGGAAGGGGAGAGACCCAGTACTTC. This translates into CASSLGRGETQYF.

This clone was seen repeatedly, ten times or more. In nucleotides, the CDR3 is TGCGCCAGCAGCCAAGATTGGGCAGGGTCGGGCGAGCAGTACTTC. Its protein product is CASSQDWAGSGEQYF. The chain combines TRBV4-3 with TRBJ2-7; the D gene is possibly TRBD1 (5 bases). The CDR3 totals 15 residues. Germline CDR1 reads LGHNA; CDR2 reads YSLEER. Trimming pared 0 bases from V and 6 bases from J, leaving 15 bases between.

In nucleotides, the CDR3 is TGTGCCAGCAGCTCTTCGGGGAACAAGGAGCCATACGAGCAGTACTTC. It yields the protein CASSSSGNKEPYEQYF. The chain carries TRBV7-9 and TRBJ2-7; TRBD2 is a possible D gene (5 bases). Trimming removed 4 bases at V and 4 bases at J, with 20 bases between. The germline gives CDR1 SEHNR, CDR2 FQNEAQ (reference sequence). CDR3 size: 16 residues.

The chain recombines TRBV5-1 with TRBJ1-1; D uncertain. The germline CDR1 and CDR2 sequences are SGHRS and YFSETQ. The CDR3 has 13 residues. With 0 bases removed from V and 1 base from J, the gap between germline ends came to 4 bases. The DNA for the CDR3 is TGCGCCAGCAGCTTGGCACAGAACACTGAAGCTTTCTTT. Encoded protein: CASSLAQNTEAFF.

The gene calls are TRBV30 and TRBJ1-5; 8 nucleotides match TRBD1. From germline, CDR1 is GTSNPN and CDR2 SVGIG (reference sequence). Trimming cost V 5 bases and J 6 bases; bases outside gene matches: 6. The CDR3 covers 13 residues. This chain's CDR3 is CAWGDRPGQPQHF. CDR3 bases: TGTGCCTGGGGGGACAGGCCGGGTCAGCCCCAGCATTTT.

This clone has a handful of counts. The J gene is TRBJ2-1, the V gene TRBV11-2, with D perhaps matching TRBD1 (5 bases). V was pared by 6 bases and J by 4 bases, with 16 bases between. The CDR3 is 15 residues long. Germline V gene sequence: CDR1 SGHAT, CDR2 FQNNGV. The CDR3 nucleotides read TGTGCCAGCAGAGAATGGGGCAGAACTTACAATGAGCAGTTCTTC. The encoded protein is CASREWGRTYNEQFF.

Here the CDR3 reads CASSRVGYNEQYF. CDR3 bases: TGTGCCAGCAGCCGAGTGGGCTACAACGAGCAGTACTTC. This chain links TRBV7-6 with TRBJ2-7; D is uncertain. V was clipped by 5 bases and J by 5 bases, with 13 bases between them. The CDR3 sequence is 13 residues long. The germline V gene has CDR1 SGHVS and CDR2 FNYEAQ.

This rearrangement joins TRBV27 to TRBJ2-1; 8 positions agree with TRBD2. Per germline, CDR1 MNHEY and CDR2 SMNVEV (reference sequence). CDR3 length equals 14 residues. V trimming: 3 bases; J trimming: 8 bases; junction bases outside the gene matches: 6. CDR3 sequence reads: CASSFGGGIDEQFF. The DNA for the CDR3 is TGTGCCAGCAGTTTTGGCGGGGGGATTGATGAGCAGTTCTTC.

This clone was observed once. The chain combines TRBV7-3 with TRBJ2-3; 7 positions match TRBD2. The CDR3 extends over 16 amino acids. V lost 4 bases, J lost 5 bases, and 12 bases stayed unmatched. In germline, CDR1 is SGHTA, CDR2 FQGTGA. CDR3 protein: CASSSISGTTKDTQYF. The CDR3 DNA reads as TGTGCCAGCAGCTCAATAAGCGGGACTACCAAAGATACGCAGTATTTT.

The chain links TRBV11-1 to TRBJ2-7; 7 nucleotides agree with TRBD1. The ends lost 2 bases at V and 6 bases at J; junction bases unmatched: 7. The germline gives CDR1 SGHAT, CDR2 FQDESV (reference sequence). The CDR3 runs 14 residues. Written as DNA, the CDR3 is TGTGCCAGCAGCTTACCATACAGGGGAAGCGAGCAGTACTTC. It is translated as CASSLPYRGSEQYF.

The chain joins TRBV30 to TRBJ2-1; D perhaps matches TRBD1 (6 bases). This CDR3 comprises 16 residues. V lost 4 bases and J 0 bases, leaving 16 bases between the germline ends. The germline CDR1 and CDR2 sequences are GTSNPN and SVGIG (reference sequence). CDR3 amino acids: CAWNWGHKSSYNEQFF. Here the CDR3 DNA reads TGTGCCTGGAATTGGGGACACAAGAGCTCCTACAATGAGCAGTTCTTC.

This clone was counted between two and nine times. The V call is TRBV7-9, the J call TRBJ2-7; TRBD1 agrees at 7 bases. The ends lost 5 bases at V and 1 base at J; junction bases unmatched: 20. CDR3 size: 19 residues. CDR1 and CDR2 from the germline V gene are SEHNR and FQNEAQ (reference sequence). Written as DNA, the CDR3 is TGTGCCAGCAGCACTAGTTTAAAAGGGACAGAAAAATTTTCCTACGAGCAGTACTTC. Translating gives CASSTSLKGTEKFSYEQYF.